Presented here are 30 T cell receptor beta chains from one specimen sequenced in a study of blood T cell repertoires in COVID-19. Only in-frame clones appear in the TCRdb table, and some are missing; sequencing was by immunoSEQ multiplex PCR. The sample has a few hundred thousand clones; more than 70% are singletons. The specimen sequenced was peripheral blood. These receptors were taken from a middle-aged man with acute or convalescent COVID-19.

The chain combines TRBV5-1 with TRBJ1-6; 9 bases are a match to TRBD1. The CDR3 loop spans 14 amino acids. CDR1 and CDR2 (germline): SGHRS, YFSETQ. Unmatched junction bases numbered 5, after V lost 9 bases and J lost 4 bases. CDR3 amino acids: CATRTGAYNSPLHF. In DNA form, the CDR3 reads TGCGCCACCAGGACAGGGGCTTATAATTCACCCCTCCACTTT.

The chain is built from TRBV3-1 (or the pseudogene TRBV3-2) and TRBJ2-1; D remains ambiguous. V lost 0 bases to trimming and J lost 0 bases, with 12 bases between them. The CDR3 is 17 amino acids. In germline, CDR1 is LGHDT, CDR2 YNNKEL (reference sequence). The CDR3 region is CASSQDLEAGSYNEQFF. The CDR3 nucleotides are TGTGCCAGCAGCCAAGATCTAGAGGCCGGCTCCTACAATGAGCAGTTCTTC.

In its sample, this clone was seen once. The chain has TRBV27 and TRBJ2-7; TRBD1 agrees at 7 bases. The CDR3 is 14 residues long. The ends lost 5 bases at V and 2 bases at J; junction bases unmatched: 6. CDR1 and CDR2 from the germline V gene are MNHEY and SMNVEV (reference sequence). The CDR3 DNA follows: TGTGCCAGCAGTCCCAGGACAGGTGCCTACGAGCAGTACTTC. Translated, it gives CASSPRTGAYEQYF.

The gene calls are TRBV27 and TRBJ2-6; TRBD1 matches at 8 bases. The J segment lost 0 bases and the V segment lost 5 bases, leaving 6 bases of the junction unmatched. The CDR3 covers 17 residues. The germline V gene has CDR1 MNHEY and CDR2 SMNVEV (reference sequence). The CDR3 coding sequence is TGTGCCAGCAGTCTCAAGGACAGGGACTCTGGGGCCAACGTCCTGACTTTC. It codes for CASSLKDRDSGANVLTF.

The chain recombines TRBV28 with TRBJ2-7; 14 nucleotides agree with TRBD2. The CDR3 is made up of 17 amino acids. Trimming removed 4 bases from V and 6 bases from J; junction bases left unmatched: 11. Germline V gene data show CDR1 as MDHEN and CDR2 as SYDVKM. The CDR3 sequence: CASSSRLGLAGGFEQYF. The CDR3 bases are TGTGCCAGCAGTTCCCGGTTAGGACTAGCGGGAGGCTTCGAGCAGTACTTC.

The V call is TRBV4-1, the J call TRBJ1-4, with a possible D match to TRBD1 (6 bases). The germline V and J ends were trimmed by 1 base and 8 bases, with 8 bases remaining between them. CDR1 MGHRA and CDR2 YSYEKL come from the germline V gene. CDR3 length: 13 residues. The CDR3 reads CASSQGQVEKLFF. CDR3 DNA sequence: TGCGCCAGCAGCCAAGGACAGGTAGAAAAACTGTTTTTT.

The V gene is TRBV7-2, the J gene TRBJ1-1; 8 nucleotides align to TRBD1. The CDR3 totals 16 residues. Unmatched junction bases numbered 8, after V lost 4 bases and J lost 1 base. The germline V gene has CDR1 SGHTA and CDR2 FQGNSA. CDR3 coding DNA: TGTGCCAGCAGCTCAGACGGACAGGGAGCGAACACTGAAGCTTTCTTT. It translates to CASSSDGQGANTEAFF. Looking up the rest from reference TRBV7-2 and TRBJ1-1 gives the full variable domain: GAGVSQSPSNKVTEKGKDVELRCDPISGHTALYWYRQSLGQGLEFLIYFQGNSAPDKSGLPSDRFSAERTGGSVSTLTIQRTQQEDSAVYLCASSSDGQGANTEAFFGQGTRLTVV.

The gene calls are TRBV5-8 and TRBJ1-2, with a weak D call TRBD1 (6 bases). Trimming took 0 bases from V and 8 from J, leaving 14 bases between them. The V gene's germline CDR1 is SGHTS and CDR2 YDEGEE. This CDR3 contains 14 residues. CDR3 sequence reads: CASSLVAGEYGYTF. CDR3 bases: TGTGCCAGCAGCTTGGTAGCAGGGGAATACGGCTACACCTTC.

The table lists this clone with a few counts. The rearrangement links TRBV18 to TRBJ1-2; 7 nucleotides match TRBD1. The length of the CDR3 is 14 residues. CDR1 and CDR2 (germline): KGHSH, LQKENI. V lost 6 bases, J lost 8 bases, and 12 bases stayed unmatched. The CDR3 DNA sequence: TGTGCCAGCTCGCACGGACAGGACCCCTGGGGCTACACCTTC. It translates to CASSHGQDPWGYTF.

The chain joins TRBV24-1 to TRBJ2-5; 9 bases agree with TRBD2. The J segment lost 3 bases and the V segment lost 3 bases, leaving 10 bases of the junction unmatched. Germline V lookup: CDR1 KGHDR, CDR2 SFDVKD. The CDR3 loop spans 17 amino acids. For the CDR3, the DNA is TGTGCCACCAGTGATGGGAACATACTAGCGGGTGAAGAGACCCAGTACTTC. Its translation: CATSDGNILAGEETQYF.

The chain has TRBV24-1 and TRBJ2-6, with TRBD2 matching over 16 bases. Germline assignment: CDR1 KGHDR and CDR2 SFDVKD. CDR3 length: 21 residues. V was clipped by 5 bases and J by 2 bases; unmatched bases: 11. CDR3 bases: TGTGCCACCAGTGGAACCGGGACTAGCGGGGGGGCCTTTCCTGGGGCCAACGTCCTGACTTTC. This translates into CATSGTGTSGGAFPGANVLTF.

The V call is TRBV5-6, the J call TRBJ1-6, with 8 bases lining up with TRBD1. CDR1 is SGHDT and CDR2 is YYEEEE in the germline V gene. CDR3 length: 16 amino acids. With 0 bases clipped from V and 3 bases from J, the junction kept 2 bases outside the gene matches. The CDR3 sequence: CASSLVGQDYNSPLHF. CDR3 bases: TGTGCCAGCAGCTTGGTGGGACAGGACTATAATTCACCCCTCCACTTT.

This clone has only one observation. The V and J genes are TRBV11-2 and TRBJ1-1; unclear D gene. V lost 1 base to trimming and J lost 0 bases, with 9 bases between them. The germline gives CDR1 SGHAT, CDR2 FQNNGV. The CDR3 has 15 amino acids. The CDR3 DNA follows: TGTGCCAGCAGCTTAGTGGCCGGAGTGAACACTGAAGCTTTCTTT. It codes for CASSLVAGVNTEAFF.

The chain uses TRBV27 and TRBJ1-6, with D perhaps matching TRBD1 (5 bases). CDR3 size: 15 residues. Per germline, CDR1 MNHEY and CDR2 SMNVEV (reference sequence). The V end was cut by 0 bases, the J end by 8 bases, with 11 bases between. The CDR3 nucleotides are TGTGCCAGCAGTTTATCGCAGGGCGGGGATTCACCCCTCCACTTT. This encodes CASSLSQGGDSPLHF.

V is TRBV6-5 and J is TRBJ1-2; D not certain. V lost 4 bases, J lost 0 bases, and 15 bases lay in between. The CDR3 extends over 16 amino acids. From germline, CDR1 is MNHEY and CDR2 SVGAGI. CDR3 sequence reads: CASSFQPLITNYGYTF. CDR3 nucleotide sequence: TGTGCCAGCAGTTTCCAACCCCTAATAACTAACTATGGCTACACCTTC.

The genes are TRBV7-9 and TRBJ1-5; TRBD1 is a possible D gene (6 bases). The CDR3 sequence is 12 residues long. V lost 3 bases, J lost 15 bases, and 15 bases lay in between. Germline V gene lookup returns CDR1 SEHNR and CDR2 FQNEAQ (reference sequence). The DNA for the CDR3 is TGTGCCAGCAGCTTTCAGACAGGATATCTGCATTTT. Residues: CASSFQTGYLHF. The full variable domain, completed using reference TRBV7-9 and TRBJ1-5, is DTGVSQNPRHKITKRGQNVTFRCDPISEHNRLYWYRQTLGQGPEFLTYFQNEAQLEKSRLLSDRFSAERPKGSFSTLEIQRTEQGDSAMYLCASSFQTGYLHFGDGTRLSIL.

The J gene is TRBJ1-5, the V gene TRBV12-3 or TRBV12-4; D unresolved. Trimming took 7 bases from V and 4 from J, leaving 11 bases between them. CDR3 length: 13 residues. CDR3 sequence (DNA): TGTGCCAGCACCTTGGGAGAAAATCAGCCCCAGCATTTT. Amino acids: CASTLGENQPQHF.

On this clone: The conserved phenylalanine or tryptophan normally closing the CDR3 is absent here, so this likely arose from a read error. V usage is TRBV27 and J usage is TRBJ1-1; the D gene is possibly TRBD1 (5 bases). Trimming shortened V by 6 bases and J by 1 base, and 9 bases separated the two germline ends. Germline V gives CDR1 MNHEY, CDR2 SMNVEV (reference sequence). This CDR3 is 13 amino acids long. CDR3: CASRMTANTEAFL. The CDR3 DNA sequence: TGTGCCAGCAGAATGACAGCGAACACTGAAGCTTTCCTT.

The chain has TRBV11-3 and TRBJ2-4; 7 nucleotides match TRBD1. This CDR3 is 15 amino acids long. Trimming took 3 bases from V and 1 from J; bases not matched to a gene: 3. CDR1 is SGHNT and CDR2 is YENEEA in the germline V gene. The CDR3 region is CASSLGRGAKNIQYF. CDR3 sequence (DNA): TGTGCCAGCAGCTTGGGCAGGGGGGCCAAAAACATTCAGTACTTC.

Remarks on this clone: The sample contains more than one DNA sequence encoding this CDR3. The CDR3 nucleotides are TGTGCCAGCAGTCCAGGACAGGGCGCCTACGAGCAGTACTTC. Translation gives CASSPGQGAYEQYF. The chain couples TRBV27 to TRBJ2-7, with TRBD1 matching over 8 bases. The germline gives CDR1 MNHEY, CDR2 SMNVEV (reference sequence). Losses at the gene ends were 5 bases for V and 2 bases for J; bases not matched to a gene: 5. The CDR3 extends over 14 amino acids.

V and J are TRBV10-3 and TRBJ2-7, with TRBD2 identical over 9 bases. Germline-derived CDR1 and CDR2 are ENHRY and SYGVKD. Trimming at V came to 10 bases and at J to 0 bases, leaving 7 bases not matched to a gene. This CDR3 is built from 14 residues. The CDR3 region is CARLAEGASYEQYF. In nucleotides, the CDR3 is TGTGCCAGACTAGCGGAGGGAGCCTCCTACGAGCAGTACTTC.

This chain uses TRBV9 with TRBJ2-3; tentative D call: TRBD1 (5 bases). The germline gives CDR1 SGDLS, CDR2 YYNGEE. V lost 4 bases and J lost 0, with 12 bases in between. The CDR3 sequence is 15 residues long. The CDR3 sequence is CASSTDMTSTDTQYF. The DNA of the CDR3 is TGTGCCAGCAGCACGGACATGACTAGCACAGATACGCAGTATTTT.

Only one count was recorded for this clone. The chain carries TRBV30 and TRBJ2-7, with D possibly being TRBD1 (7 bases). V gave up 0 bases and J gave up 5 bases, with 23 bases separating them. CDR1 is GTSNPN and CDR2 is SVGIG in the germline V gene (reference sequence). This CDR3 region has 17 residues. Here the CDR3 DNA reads TGTGCCTGGAGTGTACCCCACACAGGGGAGGTAAACAACGAGCAGTACTTC. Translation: CAWSVPHTGEVNNEQYF.

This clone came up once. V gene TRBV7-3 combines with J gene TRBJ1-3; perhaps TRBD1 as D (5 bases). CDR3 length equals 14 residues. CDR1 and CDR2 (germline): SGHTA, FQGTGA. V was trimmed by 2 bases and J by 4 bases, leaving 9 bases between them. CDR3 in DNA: TGTGCCAGCAGCTTAGGGGGAGGCGGAAACACCATATATTTT. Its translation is CASSLGGGGNTIYF.

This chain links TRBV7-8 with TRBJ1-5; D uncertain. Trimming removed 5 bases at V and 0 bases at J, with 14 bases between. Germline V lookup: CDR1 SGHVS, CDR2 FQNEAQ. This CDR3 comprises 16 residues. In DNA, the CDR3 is TGTGCCAGCAGCCCAAGGACTGATTATAGCAATCAGCCCCAGCATTTT. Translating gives CASSPRTDYSNQPQHF.

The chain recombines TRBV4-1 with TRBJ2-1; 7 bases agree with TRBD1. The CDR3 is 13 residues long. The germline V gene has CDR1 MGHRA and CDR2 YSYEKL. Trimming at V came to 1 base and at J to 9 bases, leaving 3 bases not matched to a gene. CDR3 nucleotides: TGCGCCAGCAGCCAAGTTTCAGGGGGTGAGCAGTTCTTC. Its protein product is CASSQVSGGEQFF.

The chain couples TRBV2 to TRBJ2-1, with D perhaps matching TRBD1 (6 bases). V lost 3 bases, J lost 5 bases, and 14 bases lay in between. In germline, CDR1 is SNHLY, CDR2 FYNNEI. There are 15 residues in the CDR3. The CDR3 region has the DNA TGTGCCAGCAGTGATGAACAGGGTTCCAACAATGAGCAGTTCTTC. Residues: CASSDEQGSNNEQFF. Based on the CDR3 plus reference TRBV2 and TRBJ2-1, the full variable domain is EPEVTQTPSHQVTQMGQEVILRCVPISNHLYFYWYRQILGQKVEFLVSFYNNEISEKSEIFDDQFSVERPDGSNFTLKIRSTKLEDSAMYFCASSDEQGSNNEQFFGPGTRLTVL.

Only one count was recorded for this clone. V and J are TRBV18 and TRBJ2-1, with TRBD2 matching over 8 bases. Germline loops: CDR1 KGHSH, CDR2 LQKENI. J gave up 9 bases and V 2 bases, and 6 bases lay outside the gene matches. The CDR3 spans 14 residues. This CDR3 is CASSPTGGQGEQFF. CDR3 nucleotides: TGTGCCAGCTCACCAACGGGGGGGCAAGGTGAGCAGTTCTTC. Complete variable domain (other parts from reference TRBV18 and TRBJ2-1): NAGVMQNPRHLVRRRGQEARLRCSPMKGHSHVYWYRQLPEEGLKFMVYLQKENIIDESGMPKERFSAEFPKEGPSILRIQQVVRGDSAAYFCASSPTGGQGEQFFGPGTRLTVL.

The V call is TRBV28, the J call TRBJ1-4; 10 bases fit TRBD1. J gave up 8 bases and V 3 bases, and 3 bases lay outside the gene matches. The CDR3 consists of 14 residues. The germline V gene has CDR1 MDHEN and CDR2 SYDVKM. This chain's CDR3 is CASSFRDRGEKLFF. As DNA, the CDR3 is TGTGCCAGCAGTTTCCGGGACAGGGGCGAAAAACTGTTTTTT.

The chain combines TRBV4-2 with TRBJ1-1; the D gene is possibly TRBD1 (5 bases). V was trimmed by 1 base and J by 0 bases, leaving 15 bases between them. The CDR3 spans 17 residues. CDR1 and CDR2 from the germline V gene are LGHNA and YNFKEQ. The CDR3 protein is CASSQVPRPGMNTEAFF. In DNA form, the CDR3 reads TGTGCCAGCAGCCAAGTCCCCCGTCCAGGGATGAACACTGAAGCTTTCTTT.